The TCR beta chain under discussion was sequenced for a study of cytomegalovirus exposure and HLA in healthy donors. The CDR3 has 14 residues. The germline CDR1 and CDR2 sequences are MNHEY and SVGAGI. The V and J ends lost 5 bases and 2 bases respectively, with 12 bases between them. The study drew the donors from its approximately 110-subject validation cohort, separate from the roughly 670-subject first cohort. Only in-frame clones appear in the TCRdb table, and some are missing; sequencing was by immunoSEQ multiplex PCR. The profile shows approximately 270,000 clones, 90% of them singletons. As to this clone: Its antigen is not identified.

Study conclusions and caveats: Some TCR beta chains (roughly 160 of them) were listed as cytomegalovirus-associated. In vitro confirmation showed three CMV-associated chains to be CMV antigen specific.

The chain combines TRBV6-5 with TRBJ1-2; possible D gene TRBD1, 6 bases. The material sequenced was PBMCs. The clonotype originates from a woman aged 18 to 35 in good health and CMV-seronegative. CDR3: CASSALQGNYGYTF. The CDR3, as DNA: TGTGCCAGCAGTGCCCTACAGGGAAACTATGGCTACACCTTC.